The subject of this entry is one T cell receptor beta chain. The antigen remains undetermined. The data belong to a study of OX40 agonist ivuxolimab in advanced cancers. Some clones are missing from TCRdb's copy, which holds only in-frame ones; the method was immunoSEQ multiplex PCR. In the table there are about 100,000 clones, 91% of which are singletons. Study-wide results and caveats: Mean expanded clone counts were higher in CD8+ than CD4+ T cells. The authors did not determine the antigen specificity of the expanded peripheral T cells.

Trimming took off 5 bases at V and 5 bases at J, with 12 bases between the two ends. Germline CDR1 is LNHDA and CDR2 is SQIVND (reference sequence). The CDR3 runs to 13 residues. The sample was CD4+ or CD8+ T cells sorted from blood, taken in a trial of the OX40 agonist ivuxolimab. This sequence was found in an adult with an advanced solid tumor such as melanoma, head and neck, liver or kidney cancer. The chain links TRBV19 to TRBJ2-5; D ambiguous. CDR3 sequence reads: CASSAHKSETQYF. As DNA, the CDR3 is TGTGCCAGTAGTGCCCACAAATCCGAGACCCAGTACTTC.